Below are 29 T cell receptor beta chains sequenced from a single sample in a study of blood T cell repertoires in COVID-19. Generated by immunoSEQ multiplex PCR, the TCRdb table keeps only in-frame clones and is missing some. The sample shows hundreds of thousands of clones, roughly nine tenths of them seen only once. Sequenced sample: peripheral blood. The receptors were gathered from a woman between 45 and 60 years old with COVID-19, enrolled during active disease.

The gene calls are TRBV6-5 and TRBJ2-7; D is perhaps TRBD1 (7 bases). The V end lost 7 bases, the J end lost 3 bases, and 16 bases lay between the germline ends. The CDR3 is made up of 14 amino acids. Germline V gene lookup returns CDR1 MNHEY and CDR2 SVGAGI. CDR3 sequence reads: CASIRGPGGYEQYF. The CDR3 nucleotides read TGTGCCAGCATCCGGGGGCCAGGGGGCTACGAGCAGTACTTC.

Notes on this clone: One end of the junction fails to match germline, which may point to a read error. The chain uses TRBV12-3 or TRBV12-4 and TRBJ1-2; D might be TRBD1 (6 bases). CDR3 length equals 13 residues. CDR3 nucleotide sequence: TGTGCCAGCAGTTTATCAAACAACAGGGACGAGTCCTTC. Translation gives CASSLSNNRDESF.

V is TRBV5-1 and J is TRBJ1-1, with D maybe TRBD1 (5 bases). Per the germline V gene, CDR1 is SGHRS and CDR2 is YFSETQ. This CDR3 region has 18 residues. Between the trimmed V and J ends, which lost 0 bases and 6 bases, there was a span of 24 bases. CDR3 in amino acids: CASSLGNRYLTYWSEAFF. DNA of the CDR3: TGCGCCAGCAGCTTGGGAAACAGGTATTTGACTTACTGGTCTGAAGCTTTCTTT.

The rearrangement uses TRBV27 and TRBJ1-1; D is uncertain. Trimming pared 0 bases from V and 2 bases from J, leaving 13 bases between. Germline CDR1 MNHEY, CDR2 SMNVEV (reference sequence). The CDR3 has 16 amino acids. CDR3 bases: TGTGCCAGCAGTTTATCAGACGGACGGACTAACACTGAAGCTTTCTTT. Residues: CASSLSDGRTNTEAFF.

As regards this clone: The same CDR3 can be traced to other DNA sequences in this sample. The CDR3 reads CASSLTSGGYNEQFF. CDR3 coding DNA: TGTGCCAGCAGCTTGACTAGCGGGGGCTACAATGAGCAGTTCTTC. This chain uses TRBV7-9 with TRBJ2-1; 12 positions match TRBD2. This CDR3 spans 15 amino acids. The V gene's germline CDR1 is SEHNR and CDR2 FQNEAQ (reference sequence). Trimming at V came to 3 bases and at J to 3 bases, leaving 0 bases not matched to a gene.

V is TRBV6-1 and J is TRBJ2-1; TRBD2 is a possible D gene (5 bases). Trimming removed 3 bases from V and 12 bases from J, with 15 bases in between. Per germline, CDR1 MNHNS and CDR2 SASEGT. This CDR3 region has 13 residues. The CDR3 spells CASSDGRLTAQFF. CDR3 bases: TGTGCCAGCAGTGATGGTCGACTAACTGCGCAGTTCTTC.

This clone was detected a few times. This chain links TRBV19 with TRBJ1-2; D is uncertain. Trimming took off 7 bases at V and 0 bases at J, with 15 bases between the two ends. In germline, CDR1 is LNHDA, CDR2 SQIVND (reference sequence). The CDR3 runs 15 residues. CDR3 residues: CASTLTRVANYGYTF. The CDR3 coding sequence is TGTGCCAGTACCCTAACGAGAGTCGCTAACTATGGCTACACCTTC.

The V gene is TRBV7-9, the J gene TRBJ2-6, with 8 nucleotides matching TRBD1. The V and J ends lost 9 bases and 2 bases, in that order; junction bases with no gene match: 12. This CDR3 has 17 amino acids. Germline loops: CDR1 SEHNR, CDR2 FQNEAQ (reference sequence). Written as DNA, the CDR3 is TGTGCCAGTCCAACCAACAGGGGGGAAACTGGGGCCAACGTCCTGACTTTC. This codes for CASPTNRGETGANVLTF.

The CDR3 bases are TGTGCCTCTAGCTCCGGCGGGTATGGCTACACCTTC. It yields the protein CASSSGGYGYTF. The chain couples TRBV30 to TRBJ1-2; D gene uncertain. The V end lost 7 bases, the J end lost 5 bases, and 14 bases lay between the germline ends. The CDR3 is 12 amino acids. The germline CDR1 and CDR2 sequences are GTSNPN and SVGIG (reference sequence).

The CDR3, as DNA: TGTGCCAGCAGTCGATCGAGGGATCGGTCACCCCTCCACTTT. Its protein is CASSRSRDRSPLHF. V and J are TRBV2 and TRBJ1-6; D is unresolved. CDR1 SNHLY and CDR2 FYNNEI come from the germline V gene. CDR3 length equals 14 residues. Trimming removed 5 bases at V and 10 bases at J, with 15 bases between.

The chain joins TRBV25-1 to TRBJ1-1; 7 nucleotides line up with TRBD1. The length of the CDR3 is 13 residues. The V gene's germline CDR1 is MGHDK and CDR2 SYGVNS. J lost 1 base, V lost 6 bases, and 2 bases had no gene match. The CDR3 DNA reads as TGTGCCAGCAGGACAGGGAAGAACACTGAAGCTTTCTTT. Translation gives CASRTGKNTEAFF.

This sequence joins TRBV30 and TRBJ1-1; D is unresolved. The V and J ends lost 4 bases and 3 bases respectively, with 15 bases between them. Germline CDR1 GTSNPN, CDR2 SVGIG (reference sequence). The length of the CDR3 is 14 residues. DNA for the CDR3: TGTGCCTGGACCCTATACAGACCAGACACTGAAGCTTTCTTT. Residues: CAWTLYRPDTEAFF.

The chain has TRBV21-1 and TRBJ1-2; no DNA check was done on the table's D call, TRBD1. TRBV21-1 is marked as a pseudogene. This CDR3 has 12 amino acids. The CDR3 DNA follows: TGTGCCAGGTCGCCAGGGTTCTATGGCTACACCTTC. Its translation: CARSPGFYGYTF.

The chain combines TRBV19 with TRBJ2-5, with D possibly being TRBD2 (5 bases). Germline V gene lookup returns CDR1 LNHDA and CDR2 SQIVND (reference sequence). V gave up 6 bases and J gave up 5 bases, with 13 bases separating them. This CDR3 is 13 amino acids long. CDR3 protein: CASSPGPGETQYF. The CDR3 nucleotides read TGTGCCAGTAGCCCGGGCCCGGGGGAGACCCAGTACTTC.

This chain joins TRBV28 and TRBJ1-1, with TRBD1 matching over 7 bases. The CDR3 length is 13 residues. The V segment lost 3 bases and the J segment 3 bases; nucleotides outside the gene matches: 1. Germline assignment: CDR1 MDHEN and CDR2 SYDVKM. This CDR3 is CASSLQGDTEAFF. CDR3 DNA sequence: TGTGCCAGCAGTTTGCAGGGGGACACTGAAGCTTTCTTT.

The chain joins TRBV28 to TRBJ2-3, with TRBD2 identical over 15 bases. V gave up 7 bases and J gave up 1 base; unmatched junction bases: 9. Germline CDR1 MDHEN, CDR2 SYDVKM. There are 18 residues in the CDR3. CDR3 loop: CASTFPGLAGGRTDTQYF. The CDR3 DNA follows: TGTGCCAGCACTTTCCCGGGACTAGCGGGGGGCCGCACAGATACGCAGTATTTT.

V usage is TRBV23-1 and J usage is TRBJ1-1; D uncertain. Being an ORF, TRBV23-1 has a function that is uncertain. Trimming cost V 6 bases and J 7 bases, with 9 bases left between them. The CDR3 loop spans 11 amino acids. The CDR3: CASRLEDEAFF. DNA of the CDR3: TGCGCCAGCAGACTGGAGGATGAAGCTTTCTTT.

CDR3 nucleotides: TGCGCCAGCAGCGAAACAGCTAACTATGGCTACACCTTC. This translates into CASSETANYGYTF. V is TRBV5-1 and J is TRBJ1-2, with unresolved D. In germline, CDR1 is SGHRS, CDR2 YFSETQ. The CDR3 has 13 amino acids. Trimming removed 4 bases at V and 0 bases at J, with 7 bases between.

DNA of the CDR3: TGTGCCTGGAGTCGACAGGTGAACACTGAAGCTTTCTTT. Amino acid sequence: CAWSRQVNTEAFF. The chain uses TRBV30 and TRBJ1-1; possibly TRBD1 for D (6 bases). The CDR3 is 13 amino acids. Germline CDR1 is GTSNPN and CDR2 is SVGIG (reference sequence). Trimming shortened V by 2 bases and J by 0 bases, and 7 bases separated the two germline ends. The full variable domain, its missing parts supplied by reference TRBV30 and TRBJ1-1, is SQTIHQWPATLVQPVGSPLSLECTVEGTSNPNLYWYRQAAGRGLQLLFYSVGIGQISSEVPQNLSASRPQDRQFILSSKKLLLSDSGFYLCAWSRQVNTEAFFGQGTRLTVV.

This sequence joins TRBV6-5 and TRBJ1-5, with D possibly being TRBD1 (6 bases). V shed 8 bases and J shed 6 bases, with 20 bases lying between them. The CDR3 runs 15 residues. CDR1 and CDR2 from the germline V gene are MNHEY and SVGAGI. CDR3 residues: CASALTGWGGQPQHF. CDR3 in DNA: TGTGCCAGCGCCCTGACAGGTTGGGGGGGTCAGCCCCAGCATTTT.

In the case of this clone: This same CDR3 is encoded by further DNA sequences in the sample. The V gene is TRBV9, the J gene TRBJ2-3, with 12 bases that match TRBD2. Germline V gene lookup returns CDR1 SGDLS and CDR2 YYNGEE. Trimming cost V 3 bases and J 6 bases; bases outside gene matches: 5. The CDR3 spans 15 residues. CDR3 loop: CASSELAGGSDTQYF. In DNA form, the CDR3 reads TGTGCCAGCAGCGAACTAGCGGGGGGTTCGGATACGCAGTATTTT.

This sequence joins TRBV18 and TRBJ2-6; weak D call: TRBD2 (7 bases). Deletions cut 1 base from V and 4 bases from J, with 11 bases between. This CDR3 comprises 16 residues. CDR1 and CDR2 from the germline V gene are KGHSH and LQKENI. CDR3 residues: CASSPRGGDGANVLTF. CDR3 nucleotide sequence: TGTGCCAGCTCACCACGGGGGGGCGACGGGGCCAACGTCCTGACTTTC. Together with reference TRBV18 and TRBJ2-6, the CDR3 gives the full variable domain: NAGVMQNPRHLVRRRGQEARLRCSPMKGHSHVYWYRQLPEEGLKFMVYLQKENIIDESGMPKERFSAEFPKEGPSILRIQQVVRGDSAAYFCASSPRGGDGANVLTFGAGSRLTVL.

The chain recombines TRBV6-5 with TRBJ1-1, with TRBD1 as a possible D gene (6 bases). Trimming shortened V by 6 bases and J by 5 bases, and 13 bases separated the two germline ends. The CDR3 runs to 13 residues. Germline V gene sequence: CDR1 MNHEY, CDR2 SVGAGI. The CDR3 is CASRRRGGTEAFF. The CDR3 region has the DNA TGTGCCAGCAGGCGCCGAGGGGGAACTGAAGCTTTCTTT.

Regarding this clone: A read error may produce the germline difference seen at one junction end. The V gene is TRBV29-1, the J gene TRBJ1-3; 7 nucleotides match TRBD1. Germline CDR1 SQVTM, CDR2 ANQGSEA. CDR3 size: 14 residues. The CDR3 protein is CSVPSEGAGTTIYF. For the CDR3, the DNA is TGCAGCGTTCCCTCGGAGGGGGCTGGAACCACCATATATTTT.

The chain employs TRBV19 and TRBJ2-1; D unresolved. The germline V and J ends were trimmed by 6 bases and 5 bases, with 5 bases remaining between them. CDR1 and CDR2 from the germline V gene are LNHDA and SQIVND (reference sequence). The CDR3 covers 11 residues. This CDR3 is CASRRDNEQFF. The DNA for the CDR3 is TGTGCCAGTAGAAGAGACAATGAGCAGTTCTTC.

The chain has TRBV5-4 and TRBJ2-2; no clear D gene. Trimming pared 1 base from V and 7 bases from J, leaving 5 bases between. The CDR3 is 12 residues long. Germline V gives CDR1 SGHNT, CDR2 YYREEE (reference sequence). CDR3 sequence (DNA): TGTGCCAGCAGCTTGACAGACGGGGAGCTGTTTTTT. This encodes CASSLTDGELFF.

The V and J genes are TRBV27 and TRBJ2-1; D unresolved. The CDR3 spans 11 residues. The germline V and J ends were trimmed by 10 bases and 7 bases, with 11 bases remaining between them. Germline CDR1 and CDR2: MNHEY and SMNVEV (reference sequence). The CDR3 loop reads CATIFYNEQFF. The CDR3, as DNA: TGTGCCACCATTTTCTATAATGAGCAGTTCTTC.

The chain combines TRBV12-3 or TRBV12-4 with TRBJ2-7, with D perhaps matching TRBD2 (6 bases). V was shortened by 1 base and J by 3 bases, with 7 bases between the two germline ends. CDR3 length: 13 residues. DNA of the CDR3: TGTGCCAGCAGTTTAGGGGGGGACTACGAGCAGTACTTC. It codes for CASSLGGDYEQYF.

This CDR3 reads CASSQDRAMNTEAFF. The CDR3 DNA is TGCGCCAGCAGCCAAGATAGAGCCATGAACACTGAAGCTTTCTTT. J is TRBJ1-1 and V is TRBV4-1; D is uncertain. Looked up from germline, CDR1 is MGHRA and CDR2 is YSYEKL. This CDR3 is 15 amino acids long. The V and J ends lost 0 bases and 0 bases respectively, with 8 bases between them.